Following are 20 T cell receptor beta chains from one sample sequenced in a study of shared clonotypes between healthy human individuals (dated by TCRdb to 2020 to 2021). Receptor libraries were prepared by the immunoSEQ multiplex PCR assay. TCRdb provides this immuneACCESS table in a form limited to in-frame rearrangements. Some clones are lacking; in checked studies, under half of them reflect an unresolved V gene, and why the rest are absent is not known. The sample table holds 450,000 to 700,000 clones, of which just under 97% were seen once. Around 0.097% of the sample comes from the top ten. For the CD8 naive samples, CD45RO-negative cells were positively selected for CCR7, yielding a CD45RA+CCR7+ population from which TemRA cells were excluded. Sequenced: naive CD8+ T cells sorted from blood. The label giving this sample's cell subset or site can be read as: CD45RA+CCR7+. Receptors originate from a woman under 40 in good health.

V and J are TRBV25-1 and TRBJ2-2, with D unclear. CDR3 length equals 12 residues. The V gene lost 1 base and the J gene lost 6 bases, with 3 bases spanning the gap. Germline assignment: CDR1 MGHDK and CDR2 SYGVNS. This chain's CDR3 is CASSEFSGELFF. The DNA of the CDR3 is TGTGCCAGCAGTGAATTTTCCGGGGAGCTGTTTTTT.

The chain recombines TRBV14 with TRBJ2-5, with no clear D. Germline values: CDR1 SGHDN, CDR2 FVKESK. V was clipped by 0 bases and J by 4 bases, with 3 bases between them. CDR3 length: 12 residues. The CDR3 region has the DNA TGTGCCAGCAGCCAAGATTTAGAGACCCAGTACTTC. This codes for CASSQDLETQYF.

This chain uses TRBV5-1 with TRBJ1-1; TRBD1 agrees at 8 bases. After removal of 4 bases from V and 0 bases from J, the junction contained 8 bases not matched to a gene. The CDR3 covers 16 residues. Germline CDR1 and CDR2: SGHRS and YFSETQ. The CDR3 DNA is TGCGCCAGCAGCGTGGGACAGGATTTATTGAACACTGAAGCTTTCTTT. Translating it yields CASSVGQDLLNTEAFF. Looking up the rest from reference TRBV5-1 and TRBJ1-1 gives the full variable domain: KAGVTQTPRYLIKTRGQQVTLSCSPISGHRSVSWYQQTPGQGLQFLFEYFSETQRNKGNFPGRFSGRQFSNSRSEMNVSTLELGDSALYLCASSVGQDLLNTEAFFGQGTRLTVV.

The V call is TRBV7-2, the J call TRBJ2-1; possibly TRBD1 for D (6 bases). CDR1 SGHTA and CDR2 FQGNSA come from the germline V gene. V gave up 4 bases and J gave up 3 bases, with 13 bases separating them. The CDR3 sequence is 15 residues long. The CDR3 is CASSSHRAVYNEQFF. The CDR3 nucleotides read TGTGCCAGCAGCTCCCACAGGGCAGTCTACAATGAGCAGTTCTTC.

The rearrangement links TRBV5-1 to TRBJ2-1; 12 nucleotides align to TRBD2. V lost 4 bases and J lost 8; bases outside the gene matches: 10. This CDR3 comprises 16 residues. Per the germline V gene, CDR1 is SGHRS and CDR2 is YFSETQ. The CDR3 protein is CASSPSLAGGVDEQFF. The CDR3 nucleotides are TGCGCCAGCAGCCCTTCCCTAGCGGGGGGGGTCGATGAGCAGTTCTTC. Full variable domain (outside the CDR3, taken from reference TRBV5-1 and TRBJ2-1): KAGVTQTPRYLIKTRGQQVTLSCSPISGHRSVSWYQQTPGQGLQFLFEYFSETQRNKGNFPGRFSGRQFSNSRSEMNVSTLELGDSALYLCASSPSLAGGVDEQFFGPGTRLTVL.

This chain uses TRBV2 with TRBJ1-1, with 8 bases that match TRBD1. CDR1 is SNHLY and CDR2 is FYNNEI in the germline V gene. Losses at the gene ends were 3 bases for V and 1 base for J; bases not matched to a gene: 7. The CDR3 has 16 residues. This CDR3 reads CASSETRTGKNTEAFF. For the CDR3, the DNA is TGTGCCAGCAGTGAGACCAGGACAGGGAAGAACACTGAAGCTTTCTTT. Together with reference TRBV2 and TRBJ1-1, the CDR3 gives the full variable domain: EPEVTQTPSHQVTQMGQEVILRCVPISNHLYFYWYRQILGQKVEFLVSFYNNEISEKSEIFDDQFSVERPDGSNFTLKIRSTKLEDSAMYFCASSETRTGKNTEAFFGQGTRLTVV.

The chain recombines TRBV4-1 with TRBJ2-7, with D unclear. There are 13 residues in the CDR3. Germline loops: CDR1 MGHRA, CDR2 YSYEKL. The germline V and J ends were trimmed by 4 bases and 2 bases, with 9 bases remaining between them. CDR3 bases: TGCGCCAGCAGCCTGGACGATCCCTACGAGCAGTACTTC. Translating it yields CASSLDDPYEQYF.

The chain couples TRBV13 to TRBJ1-2; D is unclear. The CDR3 runs to 14 residues. Trimming pared 5 bases from V and 4 bases from J, leaving 14 bases between. CDR1 PRHDT and CDR2 FYEKMQ come from the germline V gene (reference sequence). The CDR3 is CASSRAGDFYGYTF. The CDR3 coding sequence is TGTGCCAGCAGCAGAGCGGGAGACTTCTATGGCTACACCTTC.

The chain recombines TRBV19 with TRBJ1-4, with no clear D. Germline V gives CDR1 LNHDA, CDR2 SQIVND (reference sequence). The CDR3 spans 11 residues. V gave up 2 bases and J gave up 7 bases, with 2 bases separating them. This CDR3 reads CASSISEKLFF. The CDR3 DNA follows: TGTGCCAGTAGTATAAGTGAAAAACTGTTTTTT.

The rearrangement joins TRBV5-1 to TRBJ2-1, with D perhaps TRBD1 (6 bases). V was trimmed by 4 bases and J by 4 bases, leaving 15 bases between them. The CDR3 is 15 amino acids. CDR1 is SGHRS, CDR2 YFSETQ, per germline. CDR3 coding DNA: TGCGCCAGCAGCGCGGAGGACAGCCGATACAATGAGCAGTTCTTC. Translation: CASSAEDSRYNEQFF. Using reference TRBV5-1 and TRBJ2-1 for the parts outside the CDR3, the full variable domain is KAGVTQTPRYLIKTRGQQVTLSCSPISGHRSVSWYQQTPGQGLQFLFEYFSETQRNKGNFPGRFSGRQFSNSRSEMNVSTLELGDSALYLCASSAEDSRYNEQFFGPGTRLTVL.

V is TRBV23-1 and J is TRBJ2-3; maybe TRBD2 (6 bases). TRBV23-1 is marked as an open reading frame, function uncertain. The CDR3 covers 19 residues. V lost 3 bases and J lost 2, with 24 bases in between. As DNA, the CDR3 is TGCGCCAGCAGTCACCCGGGAGAATTTGGGGTCCTACTCACAGATACGCAGTATTTT. Translation: CASSHPGEFGVLLTDTQYF.

The chain uses TRBV21-1 and TRBJ2-7; whether TRBD1, the table's D call, matches the DNA was not checked. TRBV21-1 has pseudogene status. CDR3 length: 14 residues. For the CDR3, the DNA is TGTGCCACCCACAGGGATCGATGGAGTTACGAGCAGTACTTC. Amino acids: CATHRDRWSYEQYF.

The chain is built from TRBV10-3 and TRBJ2-7; 11 bases agree with TRBD2. CDR3 length: 18 residues. With 2 bases clipped from V and 0 bases from J, the junction kept 9 bases outside the gene matches. From germline, CDR1 is ENHRY and CDR2 SYGVKD. CDR3 DNA sequence: TGTGCCATCAGTGAGACCGGGACTAGCGGACAATACTCCTACGAGCAGTACTTC. Translating gives CAISETGTSGQYSYEQYF.

The gene calls are TRBV5-1 and TRBJ2-3; D gene ambiguous. The V and J ends lost 3 bases and 0 bases respectively, with 2 bases between them. Looked up from germline, CDR1 is SGHRS and CDR2 is YFSETQ. The CDR3 is made up of 12 amino acids. Written as DNA, the CDR3 is TGCGCCAGCAGCTCAAGCACAGATACGCAGTATTTT. Its translation: CASSSSTDTQYF.

V gene TRBV29-1 combines with J gene TRBJ1-3; 8 positions agree with TRBD1. The CDR3 contains 18 residues. CDR1 and CDR2 (germline): SQVTM, ANQGSEA. J was trimmed by 3 bases and V by 7 bases; bases with no gene match: 20. The CDR3, as DNA: TGCAGCGCTGAGATTGATTCCGGACAGGGTCTGGATGGAAACACCATATATTTT. Its translation is CSAEIDSGQGLDGNTIYF.

V and J are TRBV10-3 and TRBJ1-2, with D possibly matching TRBD1 (5 bases). V was cut by 7 bases and J by 0 bases, with 15 bases left in between. The CDR3 extends over 15 amino acids. Germline CDR1 is ENHRY and CDR2 is SYGVKD. CDR3 in DNA: TGTGCCATCACCGAAGGGGAAGGGACTAACTATGGCTACACCTTC. Translating gives CAITEGEGTNYGYTF.

The rearrangement uses TRBV19 and TRBJ2-1; unclear D gene. The CDR3 sequence is 13 residues long. Germline CDR1 and CDR2: LNHDA and SQIVND (reference sequence). Trimming took off 0 bases at V and 7 bases at J, with 7 bases between the two ends. CDR3 bases: TGTGCCAGTAGTATAGACAGTATGAATGAGCAGTTCTTC. Translated: CASSIDSMNEQFF.

This clone has just one count. This chain joins TRBV27 and TRBJ2-5; TRBD2 matches 7 bases. TRBJ2-7 explains the end of the DNA better; the J call may be wrong. The CDR3 sequence is 16 residues long. The germline CDR1 and CDR2 sequences are MNHEY and SMNVEV (reference sequence). CDR3 region: CASSLLAVTSSYEQYF. CDR3 DNA: TGTGCCAGCAGTTTACTAGCGGTTACGAGCTCCTACGAGCAGTACTTC.

This sequence joins TRBV6-5 and TRBJ2-3; TRBD2 matches 7 bases. Germline V gene data show CDR1 as MNHEY and CDR2 as SVGAGI. Trimming removed 8 bases from V and 2 bases from J; junction bases left unmatched: 7. There are 14 residues in the CDR3. CDR3 nucleotides: TGTGCCAGCCTTCAGCGGGATCCCACAGATACGCAGTATTTT. Translated: CASLQRDPTDTQYF.

The V and J genes are TRBV29-1 and TRBJ2-5; weak D call: TRBD1 (6 bases). Per the germline V gene, CDR1 is SQVTM and CDR2 is ANQGSEA. The CDR3 loop spans 14 amino acids. Trimming took off 7 bases at V and 2 bases at J, with 17 bases between the two ends. CDR3 DNA sequence: TGCAGCGGGAACACGGAGGACAGACAAGAGACCCAGTACTTC. Translating it yields CSGNTEDRQETQYF.